What follows describes a single T cell receptor (beta chain). The data originate from a study of blood T cell repertoires in COVID-19. Study details: In each case, the material was cDNA or gDNA derived from T cells, B-cell-depleted T cells, or PBMCs.

V lost 0 bases, J lost 10 bases, and 7 bases lay in between. This CDR3 is built from 13 residues. Participants were aged roughly 18 to 89 years from about two dozen US areas. Authors' analysis steps: Quantification of nucleated cells was approximated via reference gene primer amplification. Repertoires were generated with immunoSEQ multiplex PCR, while TCRdb's copy carries only in-frame clones and drops some. V, J and clone size were drawn from that table, and D and trimming were deduced from the DNA. The sample has under 150,000 clones, roughly 80% seen once. The source is a man younger than 45 who had recovered from COVID-19. The chain recombines TRBV12-3 or TRBV12-4 with TRBJ1-6; D is unclear. Sequencing was done on a sample of PBMCs or T cells enriched from blood (not recorded which). CDR3 coding DNA: TGTGCCAGCAGTTTAGCGCCAAGCTCACCCCTCCACTTT. It is translated as CASSLAPSSPLHF.